The clone carrying this T cell receptor (beta chain) was picked up a small number of times. This sample was taken from a study of control samples from healthy donors and cancer patients. Using immunoSEQ multiplex PCR, the repertoire was profiled, and TCRdb retains in-frame clones only, with some absent. The sample lists some 130,000 clones, roughly 90% seen once, with approximately 2% in the top ten. The TCR sequence derives from a woman aged 50 to 60 in good health. Sequenced sample: blood.

CDR3 sequence reads: CATTSGSGSGNTIYF. The CDR3 region has the DNA TGTGCCACCACTTCTGGTTCGGGTTCTGGAAACACCATATATTTT. The J gene is TRBJ1-3, the V gene TRBV6-5, with D uncertain. V lost 10 bases, J lost 1 base, and 17 bases lay in between. Germline CDR1 is MNHEY and CDR2 is SVGAGI. There are 15 residues in the CDR3.